This entry is about one TCR beta chain. The target antigen is unknown. The data were obtained in a study of cytomegalovirus exposure and HLA in healthy donors. Findings and caveats of the study: A link between a missense DCLRE1C variant and TCR beta V- and J-gene trimming emerged from a later analysis. A later examination showed that TCR association rates differed by HLA locus, with DRB1 most and HLA-C fewest.

CDR1 is SEHNR, CDR2 FQNEAQ, per germline (reference sequence). V lost 6 bases and J lost 4; bases outside the gene matches: 7. This CDR3 region has 14 residues. The PCR was carried out with 60 Vbeta primers and 13 Jbeta primers. The protocol was immunoSEQ multiplex PCR, while the TCRdb copy is restricted to in-frame clones and leaves out a portion. This table holds some 150,000 clones, around two thirds found once. The receptor comes from a woman aged 40-49 years in good health and CMV-seronegative. Sequencing used PBMCs. The chain has TRBV7-9 and TRBJ2-5, with TRBD1 matching 8 bases. CDR3 bases: TGTGCCAGCAGGGTCGACAGGGGTGGAGAGACCCAGTACTTC. Translated, it gives CASRVDRGGETQYF.